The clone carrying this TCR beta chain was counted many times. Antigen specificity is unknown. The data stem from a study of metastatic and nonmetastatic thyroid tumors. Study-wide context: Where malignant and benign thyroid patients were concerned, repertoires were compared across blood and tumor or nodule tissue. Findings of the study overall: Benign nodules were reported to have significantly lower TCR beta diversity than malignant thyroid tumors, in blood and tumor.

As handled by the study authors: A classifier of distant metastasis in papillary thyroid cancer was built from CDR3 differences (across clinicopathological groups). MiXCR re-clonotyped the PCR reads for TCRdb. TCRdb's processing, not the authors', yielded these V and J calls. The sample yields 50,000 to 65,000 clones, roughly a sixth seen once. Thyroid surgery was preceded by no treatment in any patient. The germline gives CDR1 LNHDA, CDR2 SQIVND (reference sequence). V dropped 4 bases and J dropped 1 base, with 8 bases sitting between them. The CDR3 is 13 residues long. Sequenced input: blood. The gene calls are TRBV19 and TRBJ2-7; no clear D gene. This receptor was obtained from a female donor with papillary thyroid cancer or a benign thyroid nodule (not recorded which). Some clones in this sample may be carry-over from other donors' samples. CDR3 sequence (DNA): TGTGCCAGTAGTAACCAGAGGTCCTACGAGCAGTACTTC. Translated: CASSNQRSYEQYF.